This passage covers 13 T cell receptor beta chains from one sample sequenced in a study of T cell responses to AZD1222 COVID-19 vaccine. Assay: immunoSEQ multiplex PCR; the TCRdb copy retains only in-frame clones and omits some. The sample lists about 50,000 clones; about 80% were seen once. The sample was peripheral blood, taken on day 0 of AZD1222 vaccination. Source of these receptors: an adult in good health.

The chain carries TRBV11-2 and TRBJ1-1; 8 nucleotides match TRBD1. This CDR3 has 14 amino acids. The junction had 6 bases not matched to a gene; V was cut back by 3 bases and J by 6 bases. CDR1 and CDR2 from the germline V gene are SGHAT and FQNNGV. For the CDR3, the DNA is TGTGCCAGCAGCTTTCAGGGGGCGGAGGCTGAAGCTTTCTTT. Protein: CASSFQGAEAEAFF.

This clone was detected only once. CDR3 bases: TGTGCCAGTAGCCCCGGAAGGGGTGGCACCTACGAGCAGTACGTC. Residues: CASSPGRGGTYEQYV. The rearrangement joins TRBV19 to TRBJ2-7; D perhaps matches TRBD1 (5 bases). V was trimmed by 6 bases and J by 2 bases, leaving 17 bases between them. The CDR3 has 15 residues. Germline-derived CDR1 and CDR2 are LNHDA and SQIVND (reference sequence).

This sequence joins TRBV11-2 and TRBJ1-4; D possibly corresponds to TRBD1 (6 bases). V was trimmed by 5 bases and J by 5 bases, leaving 18 bases between them. This CDR3 spans 16 amino acids. Per the germline V gene, CDR1 is SGHAT and CDR2 is FQNNGV. CDR3 protein: CASSRPTGTRNEKLFF. In DNA form, the CDR3 reads TGTGCCAGCAGCCGACCGACCGGGACACGGAATGAAAAACTGTTTTTT.

This clone was seen a few times. The chain links TRBV5-4 to TRBJ2-5; 11 positions agree with TRBD2. V lost 5 bases to trimming and J lost 3 bases; unmatched junction nucleotides: 15. CDR1 SGHNT and CDR2 YYREEE come from the germline V gene (reference sequence). This CDR3 comprises 18 residues. The CDR3 nucleotides are TGTGCCAGCAGTCCCGCCTCCCCGGGACTAGCGGTTAAAGAGACCCAGTACTTC. It is translated as CASSPASPGLAVKETQYF.

This chain uses TRBV11-2 with TRBJ1-1, with 9 bases fitting TRBD1. The CDR3 loop spans 14 amino acids. Germline values: CDR1 SGHAT, CDR2 FQNNGV. Unmatched junction bases numbered 1, after V lost 4 bases and J lost 1 base. In DNA form, the CDR3 reads TGTGCCAGCAGCTGGGGACAGGGGAACACTGAAGCTTTCTTT. It encodes CASSWGQGNTEAFF.

The CDR3 bases are TGTGCCAGCAGCTATGTGCTAGCGGGATACAATGAGCAGTTCTTC. Protein sequence: CASSYVLAGYNEQFF. V and J are TRBV7-8 and TRBJ2-1, with 9 bases that match TRBD2. The CDR3 has 15 amino acids. The V gene's germline CDR1 is SGHVS and CDR2 FQNEAQ. The junction had 5 bases not matched to a gene; V was cut back by 4 bases and J by 4 bases. The variable domain in full, completed from reference TRBV7-8 and TRBJ2-1, reads GAGVSQSPRYKVAKRGQDVALRCDPISGHVSLFWYQQALGQGPEFLTYFQNEAQLDKSGLPSDRFFAERPEGSVSTLKIQRTQQEDSAVYLCASSYVLAGYNEQFFGPGTRLTVL.

The V call is TRBV4-2, the J call TRBJ2-5, with D perhaps matching TRBD1 or TRBD2 (5 bases each). There are 14 residues in the CDR3. V dropped 1 base and J dropped 4 bases, with 10 bases sitting between them. Germline V gene data show CDR1 as LGHNA and CDR2 as YNFKEQ. The CDR3 coding sequence is TGTGCCAGCAGCCAAGGAGGGGTTGGAGAGACCCAGTACTTC. As protein: CASSQGGVGETQYF.

The chain carries TRBV19 and TRBJ1-6; 7 bases align to TRBD1. V trimming: 5 bases; J trimming: 10 bases; junction bases outside the gene matches: 11. In germline, CDR1 is LNHDA, CDR2 SQIVND (reference sequence). The CDR3 consists of 15 residues. CDR3 DNA sequence: TGTGCCAGTAGTGGAGGGGACAGCGGAACCTCACCCCTCCACTTT. It translates to CASSGGDSGTSPLHF.

The genes are TRBV11-2 and TRBJ2-5; TRBD1 matches 7 bases. CDR1 is SGHAT and CDR2 is FQNNGV in the germline V gene. The CDR3 extends over 15 amino acids. The V segment lost 5 bases and the J segment 7 bases; nucleotides outside the gene matches: 13. This CDR3 is CASSPRAQGDGTQYF. The CDR3 DNA reads as TGTGCCAGCAGCCCAAGGGCCCAGGGGGATGGGACCCAGTACTTC.

The V gene is TRBV28, the J gene TRBJ1-2; D unclear. Germline lookup yields CDR1 MDHEN and CDR2 SYDVKM. The CDR3 has 14 amino acids. V was trimmed by 5 bases and J by 0 bases, leaving 10 bases between them. In DNA form, the CDR3 reads TGTGCCAGCAGTCCCCCGACACCTAACTATGGCTACACCTTC. Its translation is CASSPPTPNYGYTF.

The chain employs TRBV10-3 and TRBJ1-1, with no clear D. The CDR3 spans 14 residues. Trimming shortened V by 0 bases and J by 6 bases, and 11 bases separated the two germline ends. Germline V gene lookup returns CDR1 ENHRY and CDR2 SYGVKD. This CDR3 reads CAISESTLHPEAFF. CDR3 sequence (DNA): TGTGCCATCAGTGAGTCCACACTTCATCCTGAAGCTTTCTTT.

The V and J genes are TRBV7-2 and TRBJ1-1; possibly TRBD1 for D (5 bases). The length of the CDR3 is 15 residues. The germline CDR1 and CDR2 sequences are SGHTA and FQGNSA. V dropped 2 bases and J dropped 1 base, with 11 bases sitting between them. CDR3 protein: CASSLQGIQNTEAFF. For the CDR3, the DNA is TGTGCCAGCAGCTTACAGGGTATTCAGAACACTGAAGCTTTCTTT.

This clone was picked up a small number of times. The J gene is TRBJ1-2, the V gene TRBV7-8, with D possibly being TRBD1 (6 bases). Trimming cost V 3 bases and J 0 bases, with 14 bases left between them. CDR1 is SGHVS and CDR2 is FQNEAQ in the germline V gene. The CDR3 spans 16 residues. CDR3 region: CASSLEGQQPNYGYTF. The CDR3 bases are TGTGCCAGCAGCTTGGAAGGACAGCAGCCTAACTATGGCTACACCTTC. Drawing the rest from reference TRBV7-8 and TRBJ1-2, the complete variable domain is GAGVSQSPRYKVAKRGQDVALRCDPISGHVSLFWYQQALGQGPEFLTYFQNEAQLDKSGLPSDRFFAERPEGSVSTLKIQRTQQEDSAVYLCASSLEGQQPNYGYTFGSGTRLTVV.